This T cell receptor (beta chain) was captured in a study of T-cell memory formation after mild COVID-19. General observations from the study: CD8+ contracting clones occupied EMRA, while CD4+ ones occupied mainly CM and EM.

Concerning this clonotype itself: The target antigen is unknown.

Germline V gene data show CDR1 as LGHDT and CDR2 as YNNKEL (reference sequence). The CDR3 sequence is 15 residues long. Trimming at V came to 2 bases and at J to 4 bases, leaving 4 bases not matched to a gene. TCRdb independently ran MiXCR on the 5' RACE reads; one entry per CDR3 protein. The sample has 150,000 or so distinct CDR3 sequences, roughly 14% seen once. The rearrangement links TRBV3-1 to TRBJ2-3; 9 nucleotides line up with TRBD1. The material sequenced was PBMCs or a T cell subset sorted from them (not recorded which). This sequence was found in an adult woman who had mild COVID-19 (a few samples of this study predate the infection). Cell type and time point are not known. CDR3 residues: CASSQTGQGADTQYF. As DNA, the CDR3 is TGTGCCAGCAGCCAAACGGGACAGGGTGCAGATACGCAGTATTTT.